The source of this T cell receptor beta chain is a study of beta chain features in type 1 diabetes. With respect to this clone: Its antigen is currently unknown.

Germline assignment: CDR1 MNHNS and CDR2 SASEGT. After removal of 4 bases from V and 3 bases from J, the junction contained 3 bases not matched to a gene. CDR3 length: 16 amino acids. Study-wide results and limits: The naive, central memory and Treg TCRB repertoires of patients appeared to be more similar to one another than those of healthy donors. Any role of HLA type in TCRB rearrangement remained unresolved here. All four CD4+ subsets from Type 1 diabetes patients carried moderately but significantly shorter TCRB CDR3s.

The sequenced template was cDNA made from the entire isolated RNA. The repertoire was sequenced with immunoSEQ multiplex PCR; TCRdb's copy has only in-frame clones and lacks some. This repertoire shows under 400,000 clones, 15% to 20% found once; its top ten account for around 0.044%. The clonotype originates from a woman between 18 and 29 years old in good health. The specimen was naive CD4+ T cells from blood. The chain is built from TRBV6-1 and TRBJ2-2; 12 positions match TRBD2. The CDR3 region is CASSGRLAGDTGELFF. DNA of the CDR3: TGTGCCAGCAGTGGGCGACTAGCGGGAGACACCGGGGAGCTGTTTTTT.